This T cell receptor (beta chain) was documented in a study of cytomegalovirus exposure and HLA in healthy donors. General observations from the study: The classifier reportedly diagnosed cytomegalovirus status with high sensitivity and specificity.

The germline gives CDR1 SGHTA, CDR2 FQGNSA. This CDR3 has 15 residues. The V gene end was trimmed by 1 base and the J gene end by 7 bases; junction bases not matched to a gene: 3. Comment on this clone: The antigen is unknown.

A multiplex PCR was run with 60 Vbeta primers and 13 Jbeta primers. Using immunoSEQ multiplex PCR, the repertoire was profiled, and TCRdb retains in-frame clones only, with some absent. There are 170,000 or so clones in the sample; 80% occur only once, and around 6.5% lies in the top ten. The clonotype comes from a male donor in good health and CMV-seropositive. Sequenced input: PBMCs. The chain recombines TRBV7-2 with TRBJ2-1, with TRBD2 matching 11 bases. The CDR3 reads CASSLGLAGSNEQFF. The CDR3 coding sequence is TGTGCCAGCAGCTTAGGACTAGCGGGGAGTAATGAGCAGTTCTTC.